Each of the 6 T cell receptor beta chains below was sequenced from the same sample in a study of regulatory T cells in long-lasting Graves disease. As for time point: newly diagnosed GD, antithyroid drugs for less than 3 months. From RNA extracted from PBMCs, the TCR library was made. According to the study, TCR beta libraries were built with iRepertoire HTBI primers and CDR3-region Arm-PCR. TCRdb re-analysed the multiplex PCR reads in MiXCR, keeping a single row per CDR3 protein. There are 360,000 or so distinct CDR3 sequences in the sample; roughly 12% occur only once, and over 15% lies in the top ten. These same records also appear under a second study, on T cells in Graves' hyperthyroidism and ophthalmopathy.

The sample here was peripheral blood mononuclear cells (PBMCs), taken at new diagnosis, from a patient treated with antithyroid drugs. The receptors come from a woman between 18 and 30 years old with Graves disease.

In this sample, this clonotype turned up many times. This rearrangement joins TRBV4-2 to TRBJ2-1; D gene uncertain. Per the germline V gene, CDR1 is LGHNA and CDR2 is YNFKEQ. Trimming removed 0 bases at V and 8 bases at J, with 14 bases between. CDR3 length: 15 residues. CDR3 in DNA: TGTGCCAGCAGCCAAGATATCGGACCCAGACATGAGCAGTTCTTC. It codes for CASSQDIGPRHEQFF.

CDR3 nucleotide sequence: TGTGCCATCAATGCCCGCGGGGGGAACACTGAAGCTTTCTTT. Translating gives CAINARGGNTEAFF. This chain uses TRBV10-3 with TRBJ1-1; weak D call: TRBD1 (5 bases). Between the trimmed V and J ends, which lost 7 bases and 1 base, there was a span of 13 bases. This CDR3 region has 14 residues. Germline assignment: CDR1 ENHRY and CDR2 SYGVKD.

This clonotype appeared many times. This chain links TRBV6-2 or TRBV6-3 with TRBJ1-5, with 7 bases aligning to TRBD1. Germline lookup yields CDR1 MNHEY and CDR2 SVGEGT. The V segment lost 6 bases and the J segment 4 bases; nucleotides outside the gene matches: 6. The CDR3 loop spans 14 amino acids. The CDR3 DNA sequence: TGTGCCAGCAGGAGGACAGGACAAAATCAGCCCCAGCATTTT. Amino acids: CASRRTGQNQPQHF.

This clonotype was seen more than once but under ten times. A clone one base away is much larger, so this may be a read error. This chain uses TRBV6-1 with TRBJ1-4; D uncertain. Trimming pared 8 bases from V and 0 bases from J, leaving 13 bases between. Germline V gene lookup returns CDR1 MNHNS and CDR2 SASEGT. The CDR3 length is 15 residues. CDR3 nucleotides: TGTGCCAGCGGAGACGGGAGGGCAACTAATGAAAAACTGTTTTTT. It translates to CASGDGRATNEKLFF.

This clonotype occurred many times. The chain's CDR3 is CASSYSRTGVRGTEAFF. The DNA for the CDR3 is TGTGCCAGCAGTTACTCTAGGACAGGGGTTCGGGGGACTGAAGCTTTCTTT. The chain couples TRBV6-5 to TRBJ1-1; 9 nucleotides agree with TRBD1. CDR1 is MNHEY, CDR2 SVGAGI, per germline. The CDR3 length is 17 residues. V lost 0 bases and J lost 5; bases outside the gene matches: 10.

This clonotype was detected ten times or more. The chain joins TRBV12-3 or TRBV12-4 to TRBJ2-5, with D possibly being TRBD1 (6 bases). CDR3 length equals 14 residues. The ends were cut back, 6 bases at V and 2 bases at J, with 13 bases in the middle. CDR3 protein: CASSFPDSQETQYF. The DNA for the CDR3 is TGTGCCAGCAGCTTTCCGGACAGTCAAGAGACCCAGTACTTC.